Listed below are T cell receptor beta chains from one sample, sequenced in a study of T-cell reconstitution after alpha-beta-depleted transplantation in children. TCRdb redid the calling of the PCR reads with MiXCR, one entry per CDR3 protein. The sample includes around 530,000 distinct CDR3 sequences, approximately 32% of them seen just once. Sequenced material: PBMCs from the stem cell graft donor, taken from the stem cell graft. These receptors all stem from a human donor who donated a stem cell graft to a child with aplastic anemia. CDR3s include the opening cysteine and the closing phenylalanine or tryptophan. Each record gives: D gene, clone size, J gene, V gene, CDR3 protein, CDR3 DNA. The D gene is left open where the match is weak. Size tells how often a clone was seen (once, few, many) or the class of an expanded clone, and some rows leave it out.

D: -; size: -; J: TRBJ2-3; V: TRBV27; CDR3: CASSRPTDTQYF; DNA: TGTGCCAGCAGCCGTCCCACAGATACGCAGTATTTT
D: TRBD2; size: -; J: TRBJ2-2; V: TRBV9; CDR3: CASSVAGGRGGTGELFF; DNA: TGTGCCAGCAGCGTAGCTGGCGGGAGGGGTGGCACCGGGGAGCTGTTTTTT
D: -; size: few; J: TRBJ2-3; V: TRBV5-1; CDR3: CASSLGHASTDTQYF; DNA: TGCGCCAGCAGCTTAGGACACGCTAGCACAGATACGCAGTATTTT
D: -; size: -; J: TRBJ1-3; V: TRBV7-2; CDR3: CASSSTTVSGNTIYF; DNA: TGTGCCAGCAGCTCGACGACAGTCTCTGGAAACACCATATATTTT
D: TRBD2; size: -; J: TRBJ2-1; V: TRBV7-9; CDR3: CASSLRREGRTNEQFF; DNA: TGTGCCAGCAGCTTGAGGCGGGAGGGCCGTACGAATGAGCAGTTCTTC
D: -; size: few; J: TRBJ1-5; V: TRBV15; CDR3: CATSRDRTNQPQHF; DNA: TGTGCCACCAGCAGGGACAGAACTAATCAGCCCCAGCATTTT
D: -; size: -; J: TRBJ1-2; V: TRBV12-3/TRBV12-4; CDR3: CASSLGAPGYTF; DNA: TGTGCCAGCAGTTTAGGAGCTCCTGGCTACACCTTC
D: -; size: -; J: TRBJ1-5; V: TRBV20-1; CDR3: CSAGDAGLSNQPQHF; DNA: TGCAGTGCTGGAGATGCGGGGCTTAGCAATCAGCCCCAGCATTTT
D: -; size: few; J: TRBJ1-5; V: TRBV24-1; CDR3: CATSESGNNQPQHF; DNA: TGTGCCACCAGTGAGTCAGGGAACAATCAGCCCCAGCATTTT
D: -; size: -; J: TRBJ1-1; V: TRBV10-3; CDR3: CAISEWGSPDEAFF; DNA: TGTGCCATCAGTGAGTGGGGCAGCCCTGATGAAGCTTTCTTT
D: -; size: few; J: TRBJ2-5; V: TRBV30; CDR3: CAWSVQLGGAETQYF; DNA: TGTGCCTGGAGTGTACAGCTTGGGGGGGCGGAGACCCAGTACTTC
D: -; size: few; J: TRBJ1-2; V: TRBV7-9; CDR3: CASSLGGSNYGYTF; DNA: TGTGCCAGCAGCTTAGGAGGAAGTAACTATGGCTACACCTTC
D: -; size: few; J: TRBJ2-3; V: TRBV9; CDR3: CASSDLGLKAQYF; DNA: TGTGCCAGCAGCGACCTAGGACTCAAAGCGCAGTATTTT
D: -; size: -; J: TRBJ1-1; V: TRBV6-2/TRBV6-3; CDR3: CASSYGGGNTEAFF; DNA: TGTGCCAGCAGTTATGGCGGGGGGAACACTGAAGCTTTCTTT
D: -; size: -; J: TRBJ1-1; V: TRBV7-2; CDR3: CASSPGVNMNTEAFF; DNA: TGTGCCAGCAGCCCCGGGGTTAACATGAACACTGAAGCTTTCTTT
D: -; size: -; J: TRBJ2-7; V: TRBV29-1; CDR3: CSVEDSAFSYEQYF; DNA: TGCAGCGTTGAAGATAGTGCTTTCTCCTACGAGCAGTACTTC
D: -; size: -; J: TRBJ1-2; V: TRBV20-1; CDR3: CSARDVTTHGYTF; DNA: TGCAGTGCTAGAGATGTCACCACGCATGGCTACACCTTC
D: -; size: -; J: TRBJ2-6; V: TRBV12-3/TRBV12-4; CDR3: CASTDPASGANVLTF; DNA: TGTGCCAGCACCGATCCAGCTTCTGGGGCCAACGTCCTGACTTTC
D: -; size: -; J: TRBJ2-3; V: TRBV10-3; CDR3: CAMRREKRDTDTQYF; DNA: TGTGCCATGAGACGAGAGAAGAGAGACACAGATACGCAGTATTTT
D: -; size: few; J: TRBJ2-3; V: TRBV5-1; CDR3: CASSTLLVDTQYF; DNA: TGCGCCAGCAGTACATTACTAGTAGATACGCAGTATTTT
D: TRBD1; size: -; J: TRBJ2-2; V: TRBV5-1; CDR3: CASSHTGDTGELFF; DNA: TGCGCCAGCAGCCATACAGGGGACACCGGGGAGCTGTTTTTT
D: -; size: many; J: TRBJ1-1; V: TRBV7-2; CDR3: CASSLGRNTEAFF; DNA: TGTGCCAGCAGCTTAGGACGAAACACTGAAGCTTTCTTT
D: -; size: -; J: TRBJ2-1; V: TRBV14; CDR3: CASSDPPVTNEQFF; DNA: TGTGCCAGCAGCGACCCCCCGGTTACCAATGAGCAGTTCTTC
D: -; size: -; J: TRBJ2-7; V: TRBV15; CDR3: CATSRDVQVTYEQYF; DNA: TGTGCCACCAGCAGAGATGTTCAGGTAACCTACGAGCAGTACTTC
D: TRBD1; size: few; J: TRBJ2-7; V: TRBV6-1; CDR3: CASRLRQGRADEQYF; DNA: TGTGCCAGCAGACTACGACAGGGGCGGGCGGACGAGCAGTACTTC